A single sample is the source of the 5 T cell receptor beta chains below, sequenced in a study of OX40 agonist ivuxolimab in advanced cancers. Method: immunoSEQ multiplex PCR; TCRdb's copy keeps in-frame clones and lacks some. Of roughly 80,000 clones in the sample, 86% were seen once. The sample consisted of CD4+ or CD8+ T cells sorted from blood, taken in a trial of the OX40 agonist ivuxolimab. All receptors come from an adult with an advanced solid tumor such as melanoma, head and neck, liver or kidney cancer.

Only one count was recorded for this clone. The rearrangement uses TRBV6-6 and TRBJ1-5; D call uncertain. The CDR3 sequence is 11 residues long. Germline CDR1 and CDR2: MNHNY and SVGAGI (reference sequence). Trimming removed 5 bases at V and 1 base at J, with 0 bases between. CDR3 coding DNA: TGTGCCAGCAGTAGCAATCAGCCCCAGCATTTT. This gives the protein CASSSNQPQHF.

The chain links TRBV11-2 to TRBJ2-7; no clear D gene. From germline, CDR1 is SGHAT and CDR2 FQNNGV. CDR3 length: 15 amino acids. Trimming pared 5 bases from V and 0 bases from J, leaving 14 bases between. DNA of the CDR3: TGTGCCAGCAGCCAAATGACTGGAATCTCCTACGAGCAGTACTTC. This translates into CASSQMTGISYEQYF.

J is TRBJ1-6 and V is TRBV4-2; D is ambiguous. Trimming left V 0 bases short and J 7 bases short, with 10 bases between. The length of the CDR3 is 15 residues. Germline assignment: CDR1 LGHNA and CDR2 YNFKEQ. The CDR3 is CASSQEPAGNSPLHF. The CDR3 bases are TGTGCCAGCAGCCAAGAACCGGCGGGGAATTCACCCCTCCACTTT.

The CDR3: CASSGSRGQPNTGELFF. As DNA, the CDR3 is TGTGCCAGCAGTGGATCGAGAGGGCAGCCTAACACCGGGGAGCTGTTTTTT. The V gene is TRBV2, the J gene TRBJ2-2; TRBD2 is a possible D gene (5 bases). CDR3 length: 17 residues. V lost 4 bases and J lost 2, with 17 bases in between. Germline CDR1 reads SNHLY; CDR2 reads FYNNEI.

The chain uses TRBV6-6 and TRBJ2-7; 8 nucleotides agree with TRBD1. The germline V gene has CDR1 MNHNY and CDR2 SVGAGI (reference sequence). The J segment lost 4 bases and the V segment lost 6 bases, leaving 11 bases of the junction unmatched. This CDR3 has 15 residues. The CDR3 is CASRRGRGREYEQYF. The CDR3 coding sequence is TGTGCCAGCAGGAGGGGCAGGGGGCGAGAGTACGAGCAGTACTTC.